Sequencing of this T cell receptor beta chain was carried out in a study of human CD8 memory T cell subsets (dated by TCRdb to the early 2020s). Regarding the research as a whole: To assess clonal relationships, the TCRbeta repertoires of stem-like (TSTEM), progenitor exhausted-like (TPEX) and effector memory CD8+ T cell subsets were compared. Six donors each provided TSTEM, TPEX and effector memory subsets, and TCRbeta repertoires were obtained from all six. The investigation overall reported the following: Sequencing was limited to TCRbeta chains, and the repertoire comparisons were based on about 6 donors analyzed with paired t-tests and Bonferroni correction. Clonotypes were shared with effector memory cells by both stem-like subsets, but only minimal overlap was found between TSTEM and TPEX repertoires, suggesting distinct antigen spectra. Greater repertoire diversity in TSTEM than in TPEX subsets was suggested by Chao1 estimates, potentially reflecting a broader range of specificities. Similarly high normalized Shannon-Wiener diversity was shown by TSTEM and TPEX subsets, whereas comparatively lower diversity was seen in effector memory subsets.

The germline V gene gives CDR1 as MNHEY and CDR2 as SVGAGI. CDR3 length: 15 amino acids, cysteine to phenylalanine. Only the protein sequence is given. A Human TCR Profiling Kit was used to prepare UMI-labeled 5' RACE TCRbeta libraries. Every TCRbeta library was prepared in parallel with an identical number of PCR cycles. For the original study's pipeline: Each TCRbeta library contained between roughly 3,000 and 18,000 functional CDR3beta clonotypes. MIGEC 1.2.9 was used for UMI extraction and consensus assembly, with a minimum of three reads required per UMI. MiXCR 3.0.3 was used to extract the in-frame CDR3beta repertoires. Each sample was downsampled to 42,000 randomly selected UMIs before diversity metrics were computed in VDJtools 1.2.1. Repertoire overlap metrics D, R and F2 were calculated in VDJtools for the top 3,000 clones of each sample pair. Following TCRdb reprocessing, every CDR3 protein sequence forms one entry, and DNA is not provided. TCRdb assigned the V and J calls; the authors' analysis was not used. The data table for this sample lists some 10,000 distinct CDR3 sequences. The ten top clones hold 8.6% of the sample.

As to this clonotype: The target of this receptor is not known.

Density gradient separation was used to isolate peripheral blood mononuclear cells from healthy donor buffy coats. In the study, total CD8+ T cells were enriched by negative magnetic separation with EasySep or MojoSort CD8+ T cell isolation kits. An RNeasy Mini Kit was used to extract total RNA from duplicate vials of around 150,000 sorted CD8+ T cells per subset. PBMCs were used either fresh or after being cryopreserved in fetal bovine serum containing about 11% DMSO. Fluorescence-activated cell sorting on a FACSAria III was used to sort CD8+ T cell subsets to purity. This clonotype was sampled from a human donor in good health. The V and J segments used are TRBV6-5 and TRBJ2-7. What was sequenced was CD8+ T cells from PBMCs. The CDR3 is CASSYSNGEAYEQYF.